This T cell receptor beta chain was documented in a study of blood T cell repertoires in COVID-19. Across the study: From T cells, B-cell-depleted T cells, or PBMCs came the material, which was cDNA or gDNA.

The data were produced by immunoSEQ multiplex PCR, yet TCRdb's version contains in-frame clones alone and is incomplete. The sample lists roughly 55,000 clones, 87% occurring once. V was clipped by 4 bases and J by 4 bases; unmatched bases: 5. The CDR3 consists of 15 residues. From germline, CDR1 is SGHRS and CDR2 YFSETQ. The sample comprised peripheral blood. This clonotype was obtained from a man aged 50-59 years with active COVID-19. The V gene is TRBV5-1, the J gene TRBJ2-1, with 10 bases that match TRBD2. The CDR3 sequence is CASSPSGGRYNEQFF. As DNA, the CDR3 is TGCGCCAGCAGCCCTAGCGGGGGAAGGTACAATGAGCAGTTCTTC.